Following are 28 T cell receptor beta chains from one sample sequenced in a study of CXCR3-negative and CXCR3-positive naive CD8 T cells (dated by TCRdb to the late 2010s). Broad study findings and their caveats: TRB CDR3s from CXCR3-positive naive cells showed higher hydrophobicity (lower Kidera factor 4), lower energy, and higher strength and volume indices than CXCR3-negative naive cells.

Data came from a NextSeq 550. The Human TCR Profiling Kit (MiLaboratory) was used to make UMI-labeled 5' RACE TRB cDNA libraries. The reads went through TCRdb reprocessing, and each CDR3 protein sequence gets one entry with no DNA. For this sample, the table gives 5,000 to 6,500 distinct CDR3 sequences. The ten largest clones represent around 2.2% of the sample. Their target antigens are unknown. Input material: naive CXCR3+ CD8+ T cells from blood. The cell subset or site label here, explained by the study, means: CD45RO-CCR7+CD27+CD95- naive CD8+ T cells expressing CXCR3 (TNR3+). The receptors were sampled from a human donor in good health. Some clones in this sample may be carry-over from other donors' samples.

This chain uses TRBV20-1 with TRBJ2-7; TCRdb designates TRBD1, a call that cannot be tested without DNA. This CDR3 comprises 14 residues. CDR1 and CDR2 (germline): DFQATT, SNEGSKA (reference sequence). CDR3: CSASSYRATYEQYF.

Frequency places this clonotype as medium-sized. This chain uses TRBV10-3 with TRBJ2-1. Looked up from germline, CDR1 is ENHRY and CDR2 is SYGVKD. The CDR3 sequence is 12 residues long. The CDR3 loop is CAISEPNNEQFF.

J is TRBJ2-7 and V is TRBV7-9; checking the TCRdb D call of TRBD1 is not possible without DNA. There are 11 residues in the CDR3. CDR1 is SEHNR, CDR2 FQNEAQ, per germline (reference sequence). The CDR3 region is CASSPGGEQYF. Full variable domain (remainder filled in from reference TRBV7-9 and TRBJ2-7): DTGVSQNPRHKITKRGQNVTFRCDPISEHNRLYWYRQTLGQGPEFLTYFQNEAQLEKSRLLSDRFSAERPKGSFSTLEIQRTEQGDSAMYLCASSPGGEQYFGPGTRLTVT.

The chain uses TRBV29-1 and TRBJ2-7; TCRdb's D call of TRBD2 is untestable without DNA. CDR3 size: 13 residues. The germline CDR1 and CDR2 sequences are SQVTM and ANQGSEA. The CDR3 region is CSGWTSDTYEQYF.

The chain uses TRBV27 and TRBJ2-1; TCRdb proposes TRBD2, but this gene call is untestable without DNA. Germline V CDR1 and CDR2: MNHEY, SMNVEV (reference sequence). The CDR3 consists of 19 residues. The CDR3 loop is CASSSGLAGGSWAGNEQFF.

The chain has TRBV6-5 and TRBJ2-6; the TCRdb D gene call, TRBD1, has no DNA to confirm it. Germline CDR1 MNHEY, CDR2 SVGAGI. This CDR3 region has 17 residues. The CDR3 sequence: CASSYGDGRSGANVLTF.

In terms of frequency, this clonotype is medium-sized (0.01 to 0.1%). V and J are TRBV6-2 or TRBV6-3 and TRBJ2-7. The CDR3 is 15 residues long. CDR1 and CDR2 from the germline V gene are MNHEY and SVGEGT. The CDR3 sequence is CASSYDPDSGYEQYF.

This clonotype is labeled medium-sized based on frequency. This sequence joins TRBV4-1 and TRBJ2-1; lacking DNA, the TRBD1 call made by TCRdb goes unchecked. The CDR3 has 16 amino acids. From germline, CDR1 is MGHRA and CDR2 YSYEKL. CDR3 in amino acids: CASSQVVGSRGDEQFF.

The chain recombines TRBV16 with TRBJ2-3; TCRdb reports TRBD2, a call that lacks DNA to check it against. CDR3 size: 17 residues. Germline CDR1 and CDR2: KGHSY and FQNENV. The CDR3 loop reads CASSQGIGGTGSDTQYF.

Judged by frequency, this clonotype is medium-sized. This chain joins TRBV20-1 and TRBJ2-7; the TCRdb call, TRBD1, lacks DNA for checking. CDR1 and CDR2 (germline): DFQATT, SNEGSKA (reference sequence). The CDR3 is made up of 12 amino acids. The CDR3 region is CSARDTGYEQYF.

This chain joins TRBV29-1 and TRBJ1-1. CDR1 SQVTM and CDR2 ANQGSEA come from the germline V gene. This CDR3 is 12 amino acids long. The CDR3 is CSVVKGGTEAFF.

The chain couples TRBV3-1 to TRBJ2-7; TCRdb's assignment of TRBD1 cannot be checked, as there is no DNA. Looked up from germline, CDR1 is LGHDT and CDR2 is YNNKEL (reference sequence). This CDR3 has 14 residues. CDR3 protein: CASSPTGATYEQYF.

Judged by frequency, this clonotype is medium-sized. This chain links TRBV21-1 with TRBJ1-1; TCRdb reports TRBD1, a call that lacks DNA to check it against. TRBV21-1 is listed as a pseudogene. The CDR3 runs 15 residues. This CDR3 reads CASSNRTGKNTEAFF.

This clonotype counts as medium-sized (0.01 to 0.1%) by frequency. Here the CDR3 reads CSAWREVPLPEQYF. This rearrangement joins TRBV20-1 to TRBJ2-7; TCRdb proposes TRBD2, but this gene call is untestable without DNA. CDR3 size: 14 residues. Germline CDR1 is DFQATT and CDR2 is SNEGSKA (reference sequence).

This clonotype registers medium-sized (0.01 to 0.1%) by frequency. V gene TRBV29-1 combines with J gene TRBJ1-1. Germline V gene sequence: CDR1 SQVTM, CDR2 ANQGSEA. The CDR3 loop spans 12 amino acids. The chain's CDR3 is CSPEVRNTEAFF.

The chain recombines TRBV29-1 with TRBJ2-3; checking the TCRdb D call of TRBD1 is not possible without DNA. The CDR3 contains 15 residues. CDR1 is SQVTM and CDR2 is ANQGSEA in the germline V gene. CDR3 loop: CSVEPDREGADTQYF.

In terms of frequency, this clonotype is medium-sized (0.01 to 0.1%). The rearrangement uses TRBV12-3 or TRBV12-4 and TRBJ2-3. CDR3 size: 15 residues. CDR3 region: CASSLLRPTTDTQYF.

The chain recombines TRBV29-1 with TRBJ2-3; TCRdb's assignment of TRBD1 cannot be checked, as there is no DNA. CDR3 length equals 15 residues. Germline values: CDR1 SQVTM, CDR2 ANQGSEA. CDR3 protein: CSVVGADRGTDTQYF.

The chain recombines TRBV5-1 with TRBJ1-4. Per germline, CDR1 SGHRS and CDR2 YFSETQ. This CDR3 has 11 residues. CDR3: CASSLGEKLFF.

Judged by frequency, this clonotype is medium-sized. CDR3 region: CASSYSSGNEKLFF. The chain couples TRBV6-5 to TRBJ1-4. The CDR3 extends over 14 amino acids. In germline, CDR1 is MNHEY, CDR2 SVGAGI.

The chain has TRBV20-1 and TRBJ2-5; TCRdb calls TRBD1, which cannot be checked without DNA. Germline V gene lookup returns CDR1 DFQATT and CDR2 SNEGSKA (reference sequence). The CDR3 runs 12 residues. The CDR3 sequence is CGGCCSQETQYF.

The CDR3 protein is CSVADGLGYGYTF. The chain carries TRBV29-1 and TRBJ1-2. Germline V gives CDR1 SQVTM, CDR2 ANQGSEA. The CDR3 covers 13 residues.

This clonotype registers medium-sized by frequency. V and J are TRBV7-9 and TRBJ2-5; the TRBD2 assignment by TCRdb is unverifiable without DNA. The germline V gene has CDR1 SEHNR and CDR2 FQNEAQ (reference sequence). This CDR3 contains 15 residues. CDR3 amino acids: CASSLGPTGQETQYF.

This clonotype registers medium-sized by frequency. The chain couples TRBV10-3 to TRBJ2-2; TCRdb gives TRBD2 as the D gene, but with no DNA this cannot be confirmed. Germline CDR1 is ENHRY and CDR2 is SYGVKD. The CDR3 is 17 residues long. CDR3 amino acids: CAISESLGRLNTGELFF.

By frequency, this clonotype is medium-sized. The CDR3 loop reads CAITQGPRNYGYTF. J is TRBJ1-2 and V is TRBV10-3. CDR3 length: 14 residues. The germline CDR1 and CDR2 sequences are ENHRY and SYGVKD.

This clonotype registers medium-sized by frequency. The chain combines TRBV11-2 with TRBJ2-4. The V gene's germline CDR1 is SGHAT and CDR2 FQNNGV. This CDR3 is built from 15 residues. CDR3 amino acids: CASSLVPQAKNIQYF.

This clonotype ranks as medium-sized in terms of frequency. The CDR3 loop reads CASSQDPVGGLYQETQYF. The genes are TRBV4-3 and TRBJ2-5; TCRdb's D call of TRBD2 is untestable without DNA. CDR3 length: 18 residues. Germline V gene lookup returns CDR1 LGHNA and CDR2 YSLEER.

The CDR3 here is CASSLYRGKGNEQFF. V gene TRBV12-3 or TRBV12-4 combines with J gene TRBJ2-1; lacking DNA, the TRBD1 call made by TCRdb goes unchecked. The CDR3 is 15 residues long.